The 11 T cell receptor beta chains below all came from one sample that was sequenced in a study of T cell responses to AZD1222 COVID-19 vaccine. The table came from immunoSEQ multiplex PCR; TCRdb's copy has only in-frame clones and leaves some out. The repertoire consists of about 120,000 clones, with 80% to 95% occurring once and the leading ten covering roughly 13%. Specimen: peripheral blood, collected on day 0 of AZD1222 vaccination. These receptors were taken from an adult in good health.

The chain is built from TRBV23-1 and TRBJ1-4; D is unclear. TRBV23-1 is an ORF; its function is uncertain. This CDR3 contains 14 residues. Trimming pared 4 bases from V and 3 bases from J, leaving 9 bases between. The CDR3 DNA follows: TGCGCCAGCAGTCGTTGGGAAGCTAATGAAAAACTGTTTTTT. Protein sequence: CASSRWEANEKLFF.

This chain joins TRBV5-1 and TRBJ2-7; D call uncertain. Germline V CDR1 and CDR2: SGHRS, YFSETQ. The CDR3 is 14 amino acids. Trimming removed 0 bases from V and 5 bases from J, with 12 bases in between. The CDR3 loop reads CASSLGISGDEQYF. In DNA, the CDR3 is TGCGCCAGCAGCTTGGGTATTTCTGGGGACGAGCAGTACTTC.

The V call is TRBV13, the J call TRBJ1-1; TRBD1 agrees at 8 bases. CDR3 size: 17 residues. Losses at the gene ends were 5 bases for V and 6 bases for J; bases not matched to a gene: 17. The V gene's germline CDR1 is PRHDT and CDR2 FYEKMQ (reference sequence). CDR3 in amino acids: CASSRQDRAVGGPEAFF. The CDR3 DNA is TGTGCCAGCAGCCGCCAGGACAGGGCGGTCGGGGGCCCTGAAGCTTTCTTT.

The rearrangement uses TRBV10-3 and TRBJ1-2, with D hard to call. This CDR3 is 13 amino acids long. Between the trimmed V and J ends, which lost 2 bases and 8 bases, there was a span of 12 bases. Germline V CDR1 and CDR2: ENHRY, SYGVKD. CDR3 bases: TGTGCCATCAGTGAGAGGGCATTCTGGGGCTACACCTTC. This encodes CAISERAFWGYTF.

This sequence joins TRBV7-6 and TRBJ2-1, with TRBD2 matching over 7 bases. V trimming: 1 base; J trimming: 6 bases; junction bases outside the gene matches: 6. The CDR3 totals 15 residues. The germline V gene has CDR1 SGHVS and CDR2 FNYEAQ. CDR3 nucleotide sequence: TGTGCCAGCAGCTTAGTGGCGGGAGCGGGCAATGAGCAGTTCTTC. It translates to CASSLVAGAGNEQFF.

The chain joins TRBV19 to TRBJ1-2, with 11 bases matching TRBD1. Unmatched junction bases numbered 7, after V lost 2 bases and J lost 8 bases. CDR1 and CDR2 from the germline V gene are LNHDA and SQIVND (reference sequence). The CDR3 length is 15 residues. The CDR3 sequence: CASSIRGQGARGYTF. The CDR3, as DNA: TGTGCCAGTAGTATAAGAGGACAGGGGGCGCGCGGCTACACCTTC.

This clone was observed a few times. CDR3 sequence reads: CASSSSLYRAYGYTF. The CDR3 DNA reads TGTGCCAGCAGCTCATCCCTTTACAGAGCCTATGGCTACACCTTC. V usage is TRBV9 and J usage is TRBJ1-2; the D is unclear. CDR1 is SGDLS and CDR2 is YYNGEE in the germline V gene. V lost 4 bases and J 4 bases, leaving 17 bases between the germline ends. The CDR3 has 15 residues.

V usage is TRBV6-5 and J usage is TRBJ1-1; D gene ambiguous. Germline values: CDR1 MNHEY, CDR2 SVGAGI. Trimming stripped 6 bases from V and 5 bases from J, with 16 bases between. CDR3 length: 14 amino acids. The DNA for the CDR3 is TGTGCCAGCAGCTTTACTAAGTCGGGGACTGAAGCTTTCTTT. This sequence encodes CASSFTKSGTEAFF.

The chain couples TRBV9 to TRBJ2-1, with unresolved D. From germline, CDR1 is SGDLS and CDR2 YYNGEE. The CDR3 sequence is 14 residues long. V lost 0 bases and J lost 4, with 8 bases in between. The CDR3 coding sequence is TGTGCCAGCAGCGTAGACCCTGGATACAATGAGCAGTTCTTC. Its translation: CASSVDPGYNEQFF.

The rearrangement uses TRBV7-2 and TRBJ2-3; TRBD2 agrees at 13 bases. Unmatched junction bases numbered 11, after V lost 6 bases and J lost 5 bases. The germline gives CDR1 SGHTA, CDR2 FQGNSA. This CDR3 spans 17 amino acids. CDR3 nucleotides: TGTGCCAGCAGAGGGTCACTAGCGGGGGGGCCCTTAGATACGCAGTATTTT. Translated: CASRGSLAGGPLDTQYF.

This clone was found once. The DNA for the CDR3 is TGCGCCAGCAGCTTGGTAGGCACCTCTGGGGCCAACGTCCTGACTTTC. As protein: CASSLVGTSGANVLTF. V usage is TRBV5-1 and J usage is TRBJ2-6, with unresolved D. V was shortened by 0 bases and J by 0 bases, with 7 bases between the two germline ends. Germline V gives CDR1 SGHRS, CDR2 YFSETQ. This CDR3 comprises 16 residues.